This is a list of T cell receptor beta chains from one sample in a study of shared clonotypes between healthy human individuals. Clones were sequenced by immunoSEQ multiplex PCR, and TCRdb holds only the in-frame ones, with some missing. The table shows over a million clones, with 75% to 85% occurring only once. Specimen: memory CD4+ T cells from PBMCs. Receptor source: a young man in good health. Some clones in this sample may be carry-over from other donors' samples. Both conserved end residues are part of each CDR3. Fields, in order: V gene, clone size, J gene, D gene, CDR3 protein, CDR3 DNA. A D gene is named only where the DNA matches it firmly. Size values are once, few and many counts, or a class for expanded clones, and some rows have none.

TRBV5-6	.	TRBJ2-2	.	CASRTGAMTSTGELFF	TGTGCCAGCAGAACGGGGGCGATGACGAGCACCGGGGAGCTGTTTTTT
TRBV7-9	few	TRBJ1-1	.	CASSQNALNTEAFF	TGTGCCAGCAGCCAAAACGCCCTTAACACTGAAGCTTTCTTT
TRBV4-1	.	TRBJ2-7	.	CASSQVQGSYEQYF	TGCGCCAGCAGCCAGGTACAGGGCTCCTACGAGCAGTACTTC
TRBV4-2	.	TRBJ2-1	.	CASSQDLLRDANNEQFF	TGTGCCAGCAGCCAAGATCTCCTCCGGGACGCCAACAATGAGCAGTTCTTC
TRBV28	few	TRBJ2-7	TRBD2	CASKKGTSDEQYF	TGTGCCAGCAAGAAAGGGACTAGCGACGAGCAGTACTTC
TRBV25-1	.	TRBJ2-5	.	CASGGGVGTQYF	TGTGCCAGCGGTGGGGGTGTGGGGACCCAGTACTTC
TRBV18	once	TRBJ1-5	.	CASSPSRVPRGGQPQHF	TGTGCCAGCTCACCAAGCCGGGTCCCGAGGGGGGGGCAGCCCCAGCATTTT
TRBV7-9	.	TRBJ2-2	.	CASSLVFGQDTGELFF	TGTGCCAGCAGCTTAGTGTTCGGGCAGGACACCGGGGAGCTGTTTTTT
TRBV18	.	TRBJ2-1	TRBD1	CASSPLGPGTGRYNEQFF	TGTGCCAGCTCACCACTAGGGCCCGGGACAGGGCGATACAATGAGCAGTTCTTC
TRBV30	.	TRBJ1-1	.	CAWSPGRTNMNTEAFF	TGTGCCTGGAGTCCGGGACGGACGAATATGAACACTGAAGCTTTCTTT
TRBV7-9	.	TRBJ1-3	.	CASSPRAGPNGNTIYF	TGTGCCAGCAGCCCAAGAGCGGGACCCAATGGAAACACCATATATTTT
TRBV7-9	few	TRBJ2-5	.	CASSPRLLAGSETQYF	TGTGCCAGCAGCCCCAGACTCCTTGCGGGGTCAGAGACCCAGTACTTC
TRBV7-9	.	TRBJ2-3	.	CASSAAGYTQYF	TGTGCCAGCAGTGCGGCGGGGTATACGCAGTATTTT
TRBV11-2	once	TRBJ2-3	.	CASSLTSRTPGTDTQYF	TGTGCCAGCAGCCTTACTTCTAGGACCCCCGGCACAGATACGCAGTATTTT
TRBV28	.	TRBJ2-5	.	CASSSPPGVSGYQETQYF	TGTGCCAGCAGTTCCCCCCCCGGGGTTAGCGGTTACCAAGAGACCCAGTACTTC
TRBV27	few	TRBJ2-1	.	CASSLESGFEQFF	TGTGCCAGCAGTTTAGAAAGTGGGTTCGAGCAGTTCTTC
TRBV28	.	TRBJ1-5	.	CASSSKGYNQPQHF	TGTGCCAGCAGTTCAAAAGGTTACAATCAGCCCCAGCATTTT
TRBV7-2	.	TRBJ1-1	.	CASSPFGGGWNTEAFF	TGTGCCAGCAGCCCTTTTGGGGGGGGCTGGAACACTGAAGCTTTCTTT
TRBV5-1	.	TRBJ2-2	.	CASTGDAVGTGELFF	TGCGCCAGCACAGGGGACGCCGTGGGGACCGGGGAGCTGTTTTTT
TRBV4-3	.	TRBJ2-7	.	CASSQGIQSPYEQYF	TGCGCCAGCAGCCAAGGCATACAATCCCCCTACGAGCAGTACTTC
TRBV6-5	.	TRBJ2-3	.	CASSTRSLTDTQYF	TGTGCCAGCAGTACGCGGAGCCTAACAGATACGCAGTATTTT
TRBV28	.	TRBJ1-3	.	CASTTHYRARSGNTIYF	TGTGCCAGCACAACCCACTACCGGGCGAGGTCTGGAAACACCATATATTTT
TRBV7-8	.	TRBJ1-6	.	CASRDSLNSPLHF	TGTGCCAGCAGGGACAGCCTGAATTCACCCCTCCACTTT
TRBV6-1	.	TRBJ2-1	TRBD2	CASRGLADEQFF	TGTGCCAGCAGGGGACTAGCGGATGAGCAGTTCTTC
TRBV30	.	TRBJ1-2	.	CAWGRTALSYGYTF	TGTGCCTGGGGTAGGACCGCTCTAAGTTATGGCTACACCTTC
TRBV2	.	TRBJ1-5	.	CATTRDGGQPQHF	TGTGCCACCACCCGAGATGGGGGCCAGCCCCAGCATTTT
TRBV28	once	TRBJ1-5	.	CASRHAEGTGVNQPQHF	TGTGCCAGCAGACACGCCGAAGGGACGGGCGTCAATCAGCCCCAGCATTTT
TRBV6-1	.	TRBJ1-2	.	CASSPRDNYGYTF	TGTGCCAGCAGTCCCCGGGACAACTATGGCTACACCTTC
TRBV19	few	TRBJ1-2	.	CASSQGLIYGYTF	TGTGCCAGTAGTCAAGGACTGATCTATGGCTACACCTTC
TRBV29-1	.	TRBJ2-7	TRBD2	CSVALMRGGTYEQYF	TGCAGCGTTGCTCTGATGCGGGGGGGCACCTACGAGCAGTACTTC
TRBV28	once	TRBJ1-1	.	CASSPPMNTEAFF	TGTGCCAGCAGTCCGCCTATGAACACTGAAGCTTTCTTT
TRBV18	.	TRBJ2-6	TRBD1	CASSPTGWGGANVLTF	TGTGCCAGCTCACCGACAGGGTGGGGTGGGGCCAACGTCCTGACTTTC
TRBV5-1	.	TRBJ2-7	TRBD2	CASSATSGSREQYF	TGCGCCAGCAGCGCCACTAGCGGGTCTAGAGAGCAGTACTTC
TRBV18	once	TRBJ2-7	TRBD2	CASSPPRTSPAYEQYF	TGTGCCAGCTCACCACCGAGGACTAGCCCAGCCTACGAGCAGTACTTC
TRBV11-2	once	TRBJ1-2	TRBD1	CASSVGTGGYGYTF	TGTGCCAGCAGCGTAGGGACAGGGGGCTATGGCTACACCTTC
TRBV20-1	few	TRBJ1-1	.	CSAQTEEAFF	TGCAGTGCCCAGACGGAGGAAGCTTTCTTT
TRBV7-3	.	TRBJ2-2	TRBD1	CASSLLGQFNTGELFF	TGTGCCAGCAGCTTATTGGGACAGTTCAACACCGGGGAGCTGTTTTTT
TRBV10-3	.	TRBJ2-3	TRBD2	CAISETSGRAGADTQYF	TGTGCCATCAGTGAGACTAGCGGGAGGGCGGGGGCAGATACGCAGTATTTT
TRBV28	many	TRBJ1-6	.	CASLTVSYNSPLHF	TGTGCCAGCTTGACAGTCTCCTATAATTCACCCCTCCACTTT
TRBV28	few	TRBJ1-1	.	CASILRVMNTEAFF	TGTGCCAGCATCTTAAGGGTCATGAACACTGAAGCTTTCTTT
TRBV27	.	TRBJ2-6	.	CASRRASRSGANVLTF	TGTGCCAGCAGAAGGGCCTCACGATCTGGGGCCAACGTCCTGACTTTC
TRBV7-9	.	TRBJ1-2	.	CASSLNGRDYGYTF	TGTGCCAGCAGCTTAAACGGCAGGGACTATGGCTACACCTTC
TRBV6-6	.	TRBJ2-3	.	CASRGPGTDTQYF	TGTGCCAGCAGGGGGCCCGGCACAGATACGCAGTATTTT
TRBV6-6	few	TRBJ1-5	.	CASSYSGGGQPQHF	TGTGCCAGCAGTTACTCCGGGGGCGGACAGCCCCAGCATTTT
TRBV5-1	.	TRBJ1-1	TRBD1	CASSLGQGVPTEAFF	TGCGCCAGCAGCTTGGGACAGGGCGTGCCCACTGAAGCTTTCTTT
TRBV28	.	TRBJ2-7	.	CASSFLRNEQYF	TGTGCCAGCAGTTTCCTGCGTAACGAGCAGTACTTC
TRBV6-5	.	TRBJ2-2	.	CASSYSSGANKVLFF	TGTGCCAGCAGTTATTCTTCCGGGGCGAATAAGGTTCTGTTTTTT
TRBV11-2	.	TRBJ2-6	TRBD2	CASSLVWGGSSGANVLTF	TGTGCCAGCAGCTTAGTCTGGGGAGGGAGCTCTGGGGCCAACGTCCTGACTTTC
TRBV27	.	TRBJ1-5	.	CASSPPLGLGQPQHF	TGTGCCAGCAGTCCCCCCCTGGGTTTGGGCCAGCCCCAGCATTTT
TRBV11-1	.	TRBJ2-5	.	CASSQGESETQYF	TGTGCCAGCAGCCAAGGGGAGAGCGAGACCCAGTACTTC
TRBV9	few	TRBJ2-7	TRBD1	CASSVEGQGSDEQYF	TGTGCCAGCAGCGTAGAGGGACAGGGGTCGGACGAGCAGTACTTC
TRBV5-6	.	TRBJ2-5	.	CASTRRGYQETQYF	TGTGCCAGCACCCGGAGGGGTTACCAAGAGACCCAGTACTTC
TRBV5-1	.	TRBJ2-7	TRBD1	CASSYGTGSYEQYF	TGCGCCAGCAGCTATGGGACAGGTTCCTACGAGCAGTACTTC
TRBV6-1	.	TRBJ2-7	.	CASSEGGATGPSYEQYF	TGTGCCAGCAGTGAGGGGGGCGCTACGGGGCCCTCCTACGAGCAGTACTTC
TRBV2	.	TRBJ2-1	.	CASTSVGLGGEQFF	TGTGCCAGCACGTCGGTCGGGCTAGGGGGTGAGCAGTTCTTC
TRBV6-4	.	TRBJ2-4	.	CASSDGPLAKNIQYF	TGTGCCAGCAGTGACGGCCCCCTAGCCAAAAACATTCAGTACTTC
TRBV28	.	TRBJ1-2	TRBD1	CASSLGGQVFGYTF	TGTGCCAGCAGTCTCGGGGGACAGGTATTTGGCTACACCTTC